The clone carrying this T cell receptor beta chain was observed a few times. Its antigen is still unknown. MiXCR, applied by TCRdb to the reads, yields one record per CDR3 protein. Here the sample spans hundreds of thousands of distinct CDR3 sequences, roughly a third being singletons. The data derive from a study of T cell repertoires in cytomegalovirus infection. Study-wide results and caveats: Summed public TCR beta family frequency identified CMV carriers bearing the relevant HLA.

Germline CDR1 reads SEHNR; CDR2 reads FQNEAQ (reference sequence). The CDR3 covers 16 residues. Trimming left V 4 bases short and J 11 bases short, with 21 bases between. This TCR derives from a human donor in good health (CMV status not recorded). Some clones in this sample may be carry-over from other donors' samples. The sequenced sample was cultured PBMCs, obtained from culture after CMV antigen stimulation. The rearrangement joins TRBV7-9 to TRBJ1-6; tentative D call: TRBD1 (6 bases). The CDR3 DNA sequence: TGTGCCAGCAGCTCCACGGGGGCGGACGGTCGGCCACCCCTCCACTTT. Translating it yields CASSSTGADGRPPLHF.